This T cell receptor (beta chain) was profiled in a study of T cell repertoires in cytomegalovirus infection. Findings and limits, study-wide: Summed frequency of public TCR beta families distinguished CMV carriers with the relevant HLA. CMV-specific TCR beta clonotypes restricted by HLA-C dominated the ex vivo response.

TCRdb passed the reads through MiXCR, listing each CDR3 protein once. The sample lists just over 300,000 distinct CDR3 sequences; roughly 17% were seen once. Germline V gives CDR1 KGHDR, CDR2 SFDVKD. Deletions cut 4 bases from V and 1 base from J, with 5 bases between. The CDR3 has 13 amino acids. This clonotype was counted a few times. Its antigen remains unidentified. The sequencing sample was made of PBMCs. The source of this sequence is a human donor in good health (CMV status not recorded). Some clones in this sample may be carry-over from other donors' samples. V usage is TRBV24-1 and J usage is TRBJ2-3, with D hard to call. The CDR3 is CATSEWGTDTQYF. The CDR3 DNA sequence: TGTGCCACCAGTGAATGGGGCACAGATACGCAGTATTTT.